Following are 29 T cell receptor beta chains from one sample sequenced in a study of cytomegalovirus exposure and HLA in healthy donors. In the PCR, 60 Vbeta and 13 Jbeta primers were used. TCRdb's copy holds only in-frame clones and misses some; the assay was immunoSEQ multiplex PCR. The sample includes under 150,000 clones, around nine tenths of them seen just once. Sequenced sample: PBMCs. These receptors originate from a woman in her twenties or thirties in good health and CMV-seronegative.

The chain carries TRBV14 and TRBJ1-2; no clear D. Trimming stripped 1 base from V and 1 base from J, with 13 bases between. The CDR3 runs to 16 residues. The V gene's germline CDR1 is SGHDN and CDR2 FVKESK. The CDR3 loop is CASSQGWEAFNYGYTF. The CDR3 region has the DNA TGTGCCAGCAGCCAAGGCTGGGAGGCCTTTAACTATGGCTACACCTTC.

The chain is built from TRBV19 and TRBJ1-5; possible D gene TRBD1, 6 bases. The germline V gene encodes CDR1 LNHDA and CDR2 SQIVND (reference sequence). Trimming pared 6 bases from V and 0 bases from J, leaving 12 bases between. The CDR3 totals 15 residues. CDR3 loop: CASRWDIHSNQPQHF. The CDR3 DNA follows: TGTGCCAGTAGATGGGACATCCATAGCAATCAGCCCCAGCATTTT.

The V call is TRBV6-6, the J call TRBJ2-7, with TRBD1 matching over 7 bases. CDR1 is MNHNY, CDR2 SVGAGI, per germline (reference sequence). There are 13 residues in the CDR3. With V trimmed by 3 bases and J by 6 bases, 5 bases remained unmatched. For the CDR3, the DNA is TGTGCCAGCAGTTATCAGTCAGGGGGCGAGCAGTACTTC. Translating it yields CASSYQSGGEQYF.

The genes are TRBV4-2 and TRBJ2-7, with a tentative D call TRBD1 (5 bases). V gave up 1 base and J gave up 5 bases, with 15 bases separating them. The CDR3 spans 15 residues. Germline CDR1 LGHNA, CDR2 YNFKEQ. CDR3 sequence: CASSQALRGYDEQYF. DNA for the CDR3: TGTGCCAGCAGCCAAGCTCTTAGGGGTTACGACGAGCAGTACTTC.

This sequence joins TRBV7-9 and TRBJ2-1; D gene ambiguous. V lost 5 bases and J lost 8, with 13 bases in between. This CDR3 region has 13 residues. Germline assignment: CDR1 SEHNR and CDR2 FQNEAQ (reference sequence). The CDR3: CASSPPSVHEQFF. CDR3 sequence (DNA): TGTGCCAGCAGCCCCCCCTCGGTACATGAGCAGTTCTTC.

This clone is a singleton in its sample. The CDR3 coding sequence is TGCGCCAGCACCCCCTCTTTAGCGGGAGGCGGAGAGACCCAGTACTTC. This translates into CASTPSLAGGGETQYF. The chain carries TRBV5-1 and TRBJ2-5; 10 nucleotides agree with TRBD2. In germline, CDR1 is SGHRS, CDR2 YFSETQ. This CDR3 region has 16 residues. V was clipped by 6 bases and J by 4 bases; unmatched bases: 12. Supplemented by reference TRBV5-1 and TRBJ2-5, the full variable domain reads KAGVTQTPRYLIKTRGQQVTLSCSPISGHRSVSWYQQTPGQGLQFLFEYFSETQRNKGNFPGRFSGRQFSNSRSEMNVSTLELGDSALYLCASTPSLAGGGETQYFGPGTRLLVL.

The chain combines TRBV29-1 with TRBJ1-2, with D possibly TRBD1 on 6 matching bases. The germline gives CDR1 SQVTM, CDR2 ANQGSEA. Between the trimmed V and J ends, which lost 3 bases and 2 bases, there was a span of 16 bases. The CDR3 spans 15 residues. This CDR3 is CSVDEGGARNYGYTF. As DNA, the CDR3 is TGCAGCGTTGATGAAGGGGGGGCCCGAAACTATGGCTACACCTTC.

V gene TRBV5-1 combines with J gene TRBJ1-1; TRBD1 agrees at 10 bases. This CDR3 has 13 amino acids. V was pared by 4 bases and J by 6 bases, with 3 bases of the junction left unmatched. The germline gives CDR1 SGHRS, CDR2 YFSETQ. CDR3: CASSGQGGAEAFF. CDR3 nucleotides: TGCGCCAGCAGCGGACAGGGGGGGGCTGAAGCTTTCTTT.

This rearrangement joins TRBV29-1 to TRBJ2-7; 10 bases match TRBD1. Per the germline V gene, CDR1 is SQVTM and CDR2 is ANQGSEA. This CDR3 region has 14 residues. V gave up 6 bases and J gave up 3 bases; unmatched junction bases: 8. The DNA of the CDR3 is TGCAGCGTGACCGGGACAGGGGCCTTCTACGAGCAGTACTTC. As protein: CSVTGTGAFYEQYF.

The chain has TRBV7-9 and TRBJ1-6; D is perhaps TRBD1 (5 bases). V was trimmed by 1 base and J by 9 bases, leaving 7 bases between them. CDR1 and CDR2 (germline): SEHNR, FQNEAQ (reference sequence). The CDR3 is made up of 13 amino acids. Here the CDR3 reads CASSLGRGSPLHF. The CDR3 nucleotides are TGTGCCAGCAGCTTAGGGAGGGGTTCACCCCTCCACTTT.

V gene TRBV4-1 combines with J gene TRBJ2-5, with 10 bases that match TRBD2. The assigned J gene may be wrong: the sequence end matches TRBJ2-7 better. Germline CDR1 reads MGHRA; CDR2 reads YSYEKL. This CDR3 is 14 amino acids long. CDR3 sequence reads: CASSPTSGHYEQYF. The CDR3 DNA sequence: TGCGCCAGCAGCCCGACTAGCGGGCACTACGAGCAGTACTTC.

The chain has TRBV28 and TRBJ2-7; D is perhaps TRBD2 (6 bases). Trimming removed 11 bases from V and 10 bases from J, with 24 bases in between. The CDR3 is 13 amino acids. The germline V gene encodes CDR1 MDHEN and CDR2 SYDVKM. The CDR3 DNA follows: TGTGCCGCCGGGACTTCCTCAGTCTGGGAACAGTACTTC. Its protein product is CAAGTSSVWEQYF.

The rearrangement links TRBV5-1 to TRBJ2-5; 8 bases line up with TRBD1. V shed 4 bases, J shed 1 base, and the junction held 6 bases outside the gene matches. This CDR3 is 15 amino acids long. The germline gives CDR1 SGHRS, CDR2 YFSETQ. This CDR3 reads CASSRTGQAQETQYF. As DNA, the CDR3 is TGCGCCAGCAGCCGCACGGGACAGGCCCAAGAGACCCAGTACTTC.

The CDR3 bases are TGTGCCAGCAGACTGGACAGCAACTATGGCTACACCTTC. Residues: CASRLDSNYGYTF. This chain connects TRBV6-5 to TRBJ1-2; tentative D call: TRBD1 (6 bases). The CDR3 runs to 13 residues. Per the germline V gene, CDR1 is MNHEY and CDR2 is SVGAGI. The V and J ends lost 6 bases and 2 bases respectively, with 10 bases between them.

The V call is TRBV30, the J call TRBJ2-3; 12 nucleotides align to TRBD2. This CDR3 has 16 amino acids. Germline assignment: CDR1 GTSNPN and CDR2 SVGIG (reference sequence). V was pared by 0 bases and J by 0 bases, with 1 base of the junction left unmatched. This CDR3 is CAWSVGLAGSTDTQYF. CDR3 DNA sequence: TGTGCCTGGAGTGTAGGACTAGCGGGGAGCACAGATACGCAGTATTTT.

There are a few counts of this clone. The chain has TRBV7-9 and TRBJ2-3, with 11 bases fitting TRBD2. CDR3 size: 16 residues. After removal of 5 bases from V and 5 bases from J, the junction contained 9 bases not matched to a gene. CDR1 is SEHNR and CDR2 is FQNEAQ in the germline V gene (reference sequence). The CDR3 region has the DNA TGTGCCAGCAGCACCCCACTAGCGGGAGTTCAAGATACGCAGTATTTT. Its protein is CASSTPLAGVQDTQYF.

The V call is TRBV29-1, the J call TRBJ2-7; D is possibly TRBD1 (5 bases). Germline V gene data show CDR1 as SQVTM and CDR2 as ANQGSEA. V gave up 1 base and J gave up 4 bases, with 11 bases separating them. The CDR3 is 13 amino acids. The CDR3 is CSVEGQGGYEQYF. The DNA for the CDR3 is TGCAGCGTTGAAGGCCAGGGTGGGTACGAGCAGTACTTC.

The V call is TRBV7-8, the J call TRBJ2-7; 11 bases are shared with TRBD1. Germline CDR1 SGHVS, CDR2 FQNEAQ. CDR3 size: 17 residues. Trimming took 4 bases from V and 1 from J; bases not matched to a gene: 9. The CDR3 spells CASSSLGQGAPSYEQYF. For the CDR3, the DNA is TGTGCCAGCAGCTCATTAGGACAGGGGGCCCCTTCCTACGAGCAGTACTTC.

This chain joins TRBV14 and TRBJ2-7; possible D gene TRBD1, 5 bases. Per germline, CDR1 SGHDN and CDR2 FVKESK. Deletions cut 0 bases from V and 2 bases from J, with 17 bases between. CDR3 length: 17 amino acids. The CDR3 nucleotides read TGTGCCAGCAGCCAAGAAGGCCCAGGGATTTGGGCCTACGAGCAGTACTTC. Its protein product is CASSQEGPGIWAYEQYF. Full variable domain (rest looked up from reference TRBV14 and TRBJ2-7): EAGVTQFPSHSVIEKGQTVTLRCDPISGHDNLYWYRRVMGKEIKFLLHFVKESKQDESGMPNNRFLAERTGGTYSTLKVQPAELEDSGVYFCASSQEGPGIWAYEQYFGPGTRLTVT.

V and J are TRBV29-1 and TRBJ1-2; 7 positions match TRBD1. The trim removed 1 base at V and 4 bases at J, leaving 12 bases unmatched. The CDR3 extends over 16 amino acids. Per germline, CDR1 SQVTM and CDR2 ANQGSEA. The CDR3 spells CSVEGPGQGGIYGYTF. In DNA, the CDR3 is TGCAGCGTTGAAGGGCCGGGGCAGGGGGGTATCTATGGCTACACCTTC. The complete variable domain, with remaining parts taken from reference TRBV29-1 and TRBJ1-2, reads SAVISQKPSRDICQRGTSLTIQCQVDSQVTMMFWYRQQPGQSLTLIATANQGSEATYESGFVIDKFPISRPNLTFSTLTVSNMSPEDSSIYLCSVEGPGQGGIYGYTFGSGTRLTVV.

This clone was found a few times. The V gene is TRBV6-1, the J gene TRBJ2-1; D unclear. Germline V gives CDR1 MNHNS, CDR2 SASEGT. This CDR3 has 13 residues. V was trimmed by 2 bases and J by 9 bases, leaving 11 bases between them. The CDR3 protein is CASSESGLGEQFF. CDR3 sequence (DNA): TGTGCCAGCAGTGAATCAGGCTTGGGTGAGCAGTTCTTC.

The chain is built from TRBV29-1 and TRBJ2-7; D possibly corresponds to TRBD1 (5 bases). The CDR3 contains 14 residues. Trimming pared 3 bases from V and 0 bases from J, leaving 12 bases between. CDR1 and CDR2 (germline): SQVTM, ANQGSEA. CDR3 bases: TGCAGCGTTGACTCAGGGTCCAGCTCCTACGAGCAGTACTTC. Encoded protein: CSVDSGSSSYEQYF.

The DNA for the CDR3 is TGTGCCAGCAGCTTAGAGGACATCCGCTCACCCCTCCACTTT. Translation: CASSLEDIRSPLHF. The chain joins TRBV7-9 to TRBJ1-6; maybe TRBD1 (5 bases). CDR3 length: 14 residues. Trimming pared 1 base from V and 10 bases from J, leaving 11 bases between. Germline V gene data show CDR1 as SEHNR and CDR2 as FQNEAQ (reference sequence).

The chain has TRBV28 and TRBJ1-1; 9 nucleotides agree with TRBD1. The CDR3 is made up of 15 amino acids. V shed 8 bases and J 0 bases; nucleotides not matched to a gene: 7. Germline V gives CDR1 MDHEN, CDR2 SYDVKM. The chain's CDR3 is CASVTGGPMNTEAFF. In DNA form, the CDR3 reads TGTGCCAGCGTTACAGGGGGCCCCATGAACACTGAAGCTTTCTTT.

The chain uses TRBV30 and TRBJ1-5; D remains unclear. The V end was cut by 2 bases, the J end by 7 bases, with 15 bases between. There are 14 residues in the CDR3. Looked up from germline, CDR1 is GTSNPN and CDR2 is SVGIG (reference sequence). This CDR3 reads CAWSRVWGDQPQHF. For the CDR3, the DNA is TGTGCCTGGAGTCGGGTTTGGGGAGACCAGCCCCAGCATTTT.

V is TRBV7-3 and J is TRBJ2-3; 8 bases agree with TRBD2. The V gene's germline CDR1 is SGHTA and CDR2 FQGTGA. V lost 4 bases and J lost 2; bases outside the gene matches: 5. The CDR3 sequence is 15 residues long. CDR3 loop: CASSSSGFPTDTQYF. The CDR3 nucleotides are TGTGCCAGCAGCTCTAGCGGGTTTCCCACAGATACGCAGTATTTT.

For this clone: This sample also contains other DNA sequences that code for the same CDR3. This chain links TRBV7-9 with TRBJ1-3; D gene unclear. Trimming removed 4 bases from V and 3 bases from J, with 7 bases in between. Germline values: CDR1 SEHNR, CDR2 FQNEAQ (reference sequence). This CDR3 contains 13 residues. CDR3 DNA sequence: TGTGCCAGCAGCTACAGAGATGGAAACACCATATATTTT. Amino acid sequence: CASSYRDGNTIYF.

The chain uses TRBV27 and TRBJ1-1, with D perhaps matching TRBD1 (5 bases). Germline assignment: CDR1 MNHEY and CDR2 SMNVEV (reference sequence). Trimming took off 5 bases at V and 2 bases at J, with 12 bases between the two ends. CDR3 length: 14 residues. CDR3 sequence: CASSRQRGNTEAFF. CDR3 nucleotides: TGTGCCAGCAGTCGACAGCGGGGCAACACTGAAGCTTTCTTT.

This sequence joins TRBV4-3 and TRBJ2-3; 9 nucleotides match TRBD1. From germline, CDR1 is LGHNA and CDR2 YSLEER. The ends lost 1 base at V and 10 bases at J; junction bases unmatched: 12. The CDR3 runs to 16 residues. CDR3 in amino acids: CASSQGPGQGPRAQYF. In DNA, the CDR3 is TGCGCCAGCAGCCAAGGTCCGGGACAGGGACCAAGGGCGCAGTATTTT.